The entry below describes one T cell receptor (beta chain). No antigen is known for it. The sample comes from a study of CD8+CD57+ T cells in acquired aplastic anemia. The study's findings and limits: Patients and controls were found to share around 30 CD8+ CDR3 sequences.

Sequencing involved patients with CD8+CD57+ cell expansion previously shown by flow cytometry. Investigators profiled TCR beta VDJ and CDR3 from genomic DNA template. A single record per CDR3 protein comes from TCRdb applying MiXCR to the reads. The table shows approximately 100,000 distinct CDR3 sequences, with about 63% occurring only once. The ends were cut back, 3 bases at V and 4 bases at J, with 7 bases in the middle. This CDR3 has 13 amino acids. The sample was sorted CD4+, CD8+, or CD8+CD57+ T cells (not recorded which) from PBMCs. The origin of this receptor is a human donor with aplastic anemia. The rearrangement uses TRBV12-3 or TRBV12-4 and TRBJ2-1, with no clear D. The CDR3 DNA sequence: TGTGCCAGCAGTTTCTACGGATACAATGAGCAGTTCTTC. Its protein is CASSFYGYNEQFF.